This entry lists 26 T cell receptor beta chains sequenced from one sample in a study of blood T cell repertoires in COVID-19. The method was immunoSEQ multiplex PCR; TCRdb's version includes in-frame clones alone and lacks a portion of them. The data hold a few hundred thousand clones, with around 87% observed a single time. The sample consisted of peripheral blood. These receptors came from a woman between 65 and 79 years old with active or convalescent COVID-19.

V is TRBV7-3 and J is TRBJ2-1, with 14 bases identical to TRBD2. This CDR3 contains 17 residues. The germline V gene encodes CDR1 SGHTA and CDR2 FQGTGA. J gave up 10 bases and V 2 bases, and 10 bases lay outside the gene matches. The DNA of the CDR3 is TGTGCCAGCAGCTTATTACCCGGGACTAGCGGGGGAGGGGAGCAGTTCTTC. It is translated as CASSLLPGTSGGGEQFF.

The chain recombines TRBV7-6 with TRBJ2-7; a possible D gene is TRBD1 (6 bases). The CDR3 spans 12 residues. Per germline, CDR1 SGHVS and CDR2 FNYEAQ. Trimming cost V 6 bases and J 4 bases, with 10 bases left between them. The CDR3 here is CASSPGQYEQYF. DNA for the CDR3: TGTGCCAGCAGTCCAGGACAGTACGAGCAGTACTTC.

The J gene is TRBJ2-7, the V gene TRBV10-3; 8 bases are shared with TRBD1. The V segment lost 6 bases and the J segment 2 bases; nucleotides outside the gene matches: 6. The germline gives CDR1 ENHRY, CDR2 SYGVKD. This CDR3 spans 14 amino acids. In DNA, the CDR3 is TGTGCCATCAGGGATGACAGGGGAACCTACGAGCAGTACTTC. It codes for CAIRDDRGTYEQYF.

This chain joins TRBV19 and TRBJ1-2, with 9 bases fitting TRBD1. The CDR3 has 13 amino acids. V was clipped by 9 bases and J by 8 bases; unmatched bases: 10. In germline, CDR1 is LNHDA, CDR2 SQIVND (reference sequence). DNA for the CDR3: TGTGCCAGCCGGTCTTGGGACAGGGACGGCTACACCTTC. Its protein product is CASRSWDRDGYTF.

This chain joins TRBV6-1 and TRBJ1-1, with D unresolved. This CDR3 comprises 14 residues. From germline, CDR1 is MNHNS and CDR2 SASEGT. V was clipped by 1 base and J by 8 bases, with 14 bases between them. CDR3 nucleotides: TGTGCCAGCAGTGAAGTCCCGGGAGTGAGGGAAGCTTTCTTT. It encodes CASSEVPGVREAFF.

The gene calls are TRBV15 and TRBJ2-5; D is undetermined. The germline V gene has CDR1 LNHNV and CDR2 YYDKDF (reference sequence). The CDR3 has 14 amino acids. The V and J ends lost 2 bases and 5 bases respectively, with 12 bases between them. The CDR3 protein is CATSRPSAVETQYF. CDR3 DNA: TGTGCCACCAGCAGACCTTCGGCGGTGGAGACCCAGTACTTC.

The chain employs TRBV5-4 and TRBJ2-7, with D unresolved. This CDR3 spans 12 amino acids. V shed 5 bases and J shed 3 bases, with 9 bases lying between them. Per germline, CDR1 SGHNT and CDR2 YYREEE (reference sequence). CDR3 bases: TGTGCCAGCAGTCAGGTAGGCTACGAGCAGTACTTC. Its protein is CASSQVGYEQYF.

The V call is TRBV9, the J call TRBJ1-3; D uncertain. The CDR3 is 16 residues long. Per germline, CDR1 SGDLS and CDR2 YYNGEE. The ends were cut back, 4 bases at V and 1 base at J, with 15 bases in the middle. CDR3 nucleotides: TGTGCCAGCAGCAGTACCGTTGGGCTTTCTGGAAACACCATATATTTT. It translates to CASSSTVGLSGNTIYF.

CDR3 sequence (DNA): TGTGCCAGCCGCTTTGAAGGGACAGCTAACACTGAAGCTTTCTTT. Protein sequence: CASRFEGTANTEAFF. The chain links TRBV2 to TRBJ1-1, with 7 bases aligning to TRBD1. CDR1 and CDR2 from the germline V gene are SNHLY and FYNNEI. This CDR3 spans 15 amino acids. V lost 8 bases to trimming and J lost 2 bases; unmatched junction nucleotides: 11. Complete variable domain (other parts from reference TRBV2 and TRBJ1-1): EPEVTQTPSHQVTQMGQEVILRCVPISNHLYFYWYRQILGQKVEFLVSFYNNEISEKSEIFDDQFSVERPDGSNFTLKIRSTKLEDSAMYFCASRFEGTANTEAFFGQGTRLTVV.

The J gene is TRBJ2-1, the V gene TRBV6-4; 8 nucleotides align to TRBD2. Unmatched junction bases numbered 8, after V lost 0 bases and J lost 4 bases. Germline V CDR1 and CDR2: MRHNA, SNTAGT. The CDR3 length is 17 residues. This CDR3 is CASSDSEERGTYNEQFF. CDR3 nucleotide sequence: TGTGCCAGCAGTGACTCCGAGGAGCGGGGGACTTACAATGAGCAGTTCTTC.

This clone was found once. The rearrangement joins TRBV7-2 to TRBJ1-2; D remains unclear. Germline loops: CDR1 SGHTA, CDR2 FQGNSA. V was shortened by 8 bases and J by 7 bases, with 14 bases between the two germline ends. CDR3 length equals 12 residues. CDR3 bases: TGTGCCAGCGAGCTACCTCCTCTTGGCTACACCTTC. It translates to CASELPPLGYTF.

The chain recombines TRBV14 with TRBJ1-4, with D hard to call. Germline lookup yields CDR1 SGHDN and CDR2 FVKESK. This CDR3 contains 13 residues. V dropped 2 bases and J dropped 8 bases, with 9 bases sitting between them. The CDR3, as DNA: TGTGCCAGCAGCCAAAGCGGGCGGGAAAAACTGTTTTTT. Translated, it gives CASSQSGREKLFF.

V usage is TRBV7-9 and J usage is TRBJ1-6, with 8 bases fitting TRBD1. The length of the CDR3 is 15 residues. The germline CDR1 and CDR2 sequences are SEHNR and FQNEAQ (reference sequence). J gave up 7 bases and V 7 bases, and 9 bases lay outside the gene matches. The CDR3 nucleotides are TGTGCCAGCACCTTCGTCACAGGGGGAAATTCACCCCTCCACTTT. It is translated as CASTFVTGGNSPLHF.

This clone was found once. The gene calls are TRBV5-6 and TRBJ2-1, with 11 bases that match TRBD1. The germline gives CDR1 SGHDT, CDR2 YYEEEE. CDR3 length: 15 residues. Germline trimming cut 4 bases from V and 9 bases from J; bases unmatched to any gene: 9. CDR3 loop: CASSLRLGTGGEQFF. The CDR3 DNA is TGTGCCAGCAGCCTCCGATTGGGGACAGGGGGTGAGCAGTTCTTC.

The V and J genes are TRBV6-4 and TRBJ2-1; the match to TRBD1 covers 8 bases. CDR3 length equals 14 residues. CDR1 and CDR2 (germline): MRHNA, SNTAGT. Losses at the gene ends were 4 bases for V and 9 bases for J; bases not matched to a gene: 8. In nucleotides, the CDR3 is TGTGCCAGCAGTGCCAGACAGGGGACCCCTGAGCAGTTCTTC. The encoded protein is CASSARQGTPEQFF.

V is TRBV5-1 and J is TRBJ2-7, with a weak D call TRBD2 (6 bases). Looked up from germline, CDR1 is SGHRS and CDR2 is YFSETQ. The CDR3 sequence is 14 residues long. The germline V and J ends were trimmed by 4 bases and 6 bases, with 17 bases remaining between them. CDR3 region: CASSMGLQPPEQYF. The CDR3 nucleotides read TGCGCCAGCAGCATGGGACTCCAGCCACCCGAGCAGTACTTC.

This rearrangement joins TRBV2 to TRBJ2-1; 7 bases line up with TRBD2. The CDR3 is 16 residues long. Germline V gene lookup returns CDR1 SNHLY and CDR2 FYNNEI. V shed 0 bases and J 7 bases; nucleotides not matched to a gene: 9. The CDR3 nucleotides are TGTGCCAGCAGTGAAGCGGATGCGGGGGTCTCGAATGAGCAGTTCTTC. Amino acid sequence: CASSEADAGVSNEQFF. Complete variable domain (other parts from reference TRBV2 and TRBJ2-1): EPEVTQTPSHQVTQMGQEVILRCVPISNHLYFYWYRQILGQKVEFLVSFYNNEISEKSEIFDDQFSVERPDGSNFTLKIRSTKLEDSAMYFCASSEADAGVSNEQFFGPGTRLTVL.

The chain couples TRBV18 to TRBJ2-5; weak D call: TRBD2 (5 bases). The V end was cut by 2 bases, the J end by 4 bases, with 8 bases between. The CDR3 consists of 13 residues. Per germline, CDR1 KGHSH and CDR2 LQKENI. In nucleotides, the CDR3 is TGTGCCAGCTCACCATCTCGGGGAGAGACCCAGTACTTC. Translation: CASSPSRGETQYF.

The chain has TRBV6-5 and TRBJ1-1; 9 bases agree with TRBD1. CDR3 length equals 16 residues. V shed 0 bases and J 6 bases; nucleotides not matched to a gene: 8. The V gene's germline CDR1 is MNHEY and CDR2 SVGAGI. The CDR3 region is CASSYSITGGLSEAFF. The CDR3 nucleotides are TGTGCCAGCAGTTACTCGATAACAGGGGGCCTTTCTGAAGCTTTCTTT.

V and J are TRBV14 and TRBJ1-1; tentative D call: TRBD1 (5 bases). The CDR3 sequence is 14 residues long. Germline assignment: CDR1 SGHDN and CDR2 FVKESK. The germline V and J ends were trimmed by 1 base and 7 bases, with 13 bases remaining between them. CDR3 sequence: CASSQGSGYDEAFF. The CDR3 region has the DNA TGTGCCAGCAGCCAAGGGTCAGGGTACGATGAAGCTTTCTTT.

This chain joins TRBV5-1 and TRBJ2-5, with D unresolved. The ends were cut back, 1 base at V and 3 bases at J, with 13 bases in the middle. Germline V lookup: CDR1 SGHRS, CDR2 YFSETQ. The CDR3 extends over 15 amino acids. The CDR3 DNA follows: TGCGCCAGCAGCTTGTCGCGGCAGAACGAAGAGACCCAGTACTTC. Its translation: CASSLSRQNEETQYF. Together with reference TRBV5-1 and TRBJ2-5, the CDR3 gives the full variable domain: KAGVTQTPRYLIKTRGQQVTLSCSPISGHRSVSWYQQTPGQGLQFLFEYFSETQRNKGNFPGRFSGRQFSNSRSEMNVSTLELGDSALYLCASSLSRQNEETQYFGPGTRLLVL.

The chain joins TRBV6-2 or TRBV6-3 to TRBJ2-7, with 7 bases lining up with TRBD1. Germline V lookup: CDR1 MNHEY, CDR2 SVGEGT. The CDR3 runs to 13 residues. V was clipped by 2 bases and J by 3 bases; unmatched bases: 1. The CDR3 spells CASSYGTDYEQYF. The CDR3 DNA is TGTGCCAGCAGTTACGGGACAGACTACGAGCAGTACTTC.

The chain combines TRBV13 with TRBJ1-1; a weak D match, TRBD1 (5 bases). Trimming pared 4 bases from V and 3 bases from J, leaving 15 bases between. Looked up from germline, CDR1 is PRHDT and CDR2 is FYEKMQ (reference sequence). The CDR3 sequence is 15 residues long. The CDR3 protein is CASSSLGGRHTEAFF. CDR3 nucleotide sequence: TGTGCCAGCAGCTCCCTGGGGGGACGGCACACTGAAGCTTTCTTT.

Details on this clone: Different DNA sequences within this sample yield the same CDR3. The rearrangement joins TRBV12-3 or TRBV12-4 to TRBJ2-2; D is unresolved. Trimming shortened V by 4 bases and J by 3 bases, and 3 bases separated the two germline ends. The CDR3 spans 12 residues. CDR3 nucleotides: TGTGCCAGCAGTTCATACACCGGGGAGCTGTTTTTT. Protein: CASSSYTGELFF.

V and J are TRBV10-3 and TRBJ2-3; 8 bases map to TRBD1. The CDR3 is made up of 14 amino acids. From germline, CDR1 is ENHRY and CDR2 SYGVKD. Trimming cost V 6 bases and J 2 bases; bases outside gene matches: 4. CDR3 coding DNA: TGTGCCATCAGGGGGACAGGCAACACAGATACGCAGTATTTT. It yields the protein CAIRGTGNTDTQYF.

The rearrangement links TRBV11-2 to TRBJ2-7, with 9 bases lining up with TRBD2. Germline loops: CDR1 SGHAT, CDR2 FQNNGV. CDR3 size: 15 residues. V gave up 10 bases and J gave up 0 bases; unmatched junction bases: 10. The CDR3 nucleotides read TGTGCCATCCCTAAGGGACTAGCAGGCTCCTACGAGCAGTACTTC. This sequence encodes CAIPKGLAGSYEQYF.